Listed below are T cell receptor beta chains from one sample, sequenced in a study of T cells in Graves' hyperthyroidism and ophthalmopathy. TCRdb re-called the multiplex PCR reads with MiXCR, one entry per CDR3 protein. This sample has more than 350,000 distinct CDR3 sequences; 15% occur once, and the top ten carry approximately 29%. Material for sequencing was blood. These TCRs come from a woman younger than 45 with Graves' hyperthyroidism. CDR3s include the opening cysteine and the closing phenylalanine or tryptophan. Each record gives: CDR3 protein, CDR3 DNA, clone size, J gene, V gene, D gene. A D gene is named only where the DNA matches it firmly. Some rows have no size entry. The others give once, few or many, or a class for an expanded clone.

CDR3 protein: CASSYNNNQPQHF
CDR3 DNA: TGTGCCAGCAGTTACAATAACAATCAGCCCCAGCATTTT
clone size: NA
J gene: TRBJ1-5
V gene: TRBV28
D gene: NA

CDR3 protein: CASSPTSGRMETQYF
CDR3 DNA: TGTGCCAGCAGCCCCACTAGCGGGAGAATGGAGACCCAGTACTTC
clone size: many
J gene: TRBJ2-5
V gene: TRBV3-1
D gene: TRBD2

CDR3 protein: CASSPATSGAPYNEQFF
CDR3 DNA: TGTGCCAGCAGTCCGGCGACTAGCGGGGCACCCTACAATGAGCAGTTCTTC
clone size: many
J gene: TRBJ2-1
V gene: TRBV5-6
D gene: TRBD2

CDR3 protein: CASSQEVQQQNTEALF
CDR3 DNA: TGTGCCAGCAGCCAAGAAGTCCAGCAGCAGAACACTGAAGCTCTCTTT
clone size: NA
J gene: TRBJ1-1
V gene: TRBV4-2
D gene: NA

CDR3 protein: CASSLTGGVRGYTF
CDR3 DNA: TGTGCCAGCAGTTTAACAGGGGGCGTACGGGGCTACACCTTC
clone size: NA
J gene: TRBJ1-2
V gene: TRBV28
D gene: TRBD1

CDR3 protein: CASSPPLTSGRVNEQFF
CDR3 DNA: TGTGCCAGCTCACCACCGTTGACTAGCGGGAGGGTAAATGAGCAGTTCTTC
clone size: many
J gene: TRBJ2-1
V gene: TRBV18
D gene: TRBD2

CDR3 protein: CASSVARYSYEQYF
CDR3 DNA: TGTGCCAGCAGCGTAGCGCGATACTCCTACGAGCAGTACTTC
clone size: many
J gene: TRBJ2-7
V gene: TRBV2
D gene: NA

CDR3 protein: CASSLGNEKLFF
CDR3 DNA: TGCGCCAGCAGCTTGGGGAATGAAAAACTGTTTTTT
clone size: NA
J gene: TRBJ1-4
V gene: TRBV5-1
D gene: NA

CDR3 protein: CASSLNSNEQFF
CDR3 DNA: TGTGCCAGCAGCTTAAACAGTAATGAGCAGTTCTTC
clone size: few
J gene: TRBJ2-1
V gene: TRBV7-3
D gene: NA

CDR3 protein: CSVEKTGSEYNEQFF
CDR3 DNA: TGCAGCGTTGAAAAAACAGGGTCGGAATACAATGAGCAGTTCTTC
clone size: few
J gene: TRBJ2-1
V gene: TRBV29-1
D gene: NA

CDR3 protein: CASSRVAGVVDTQYF
CDR3 DNA: TGTGCCAGCAGCCGGGTAGCGGGAGTTGTAGATACGCAGTATTTT
clone size: NA
J gene: TRBJ2-3
V gene: TRBV7-7
D gene: TRBD2

CDR3 protein: CASSSTLRTGGDYEQYF
CDR3 DNA: TGTGCCAGCAGCTCGACACTTCGGACAGGGGGCGACTACGAGCAGTACTTC
clone size: many
J gene: TRBJ2-7
V gene: TRBV13
D gene: TRBD1

CDR3 protein: CASGQSGNEQFF
CDR3 DNA: TGTGCCAGCGGCCAGTCGGGCAATGAGCAGTTCTTC
clone size: many
J gene: TRBJ2-1
V gene: TRBV3-1
D gene: NA

CDR3 protein: CASSPLIQNTEAFF
CDR3 DNA: TGTGCCAGCTCACCCCTGATTCAGAACACTGAAGCTTTCTTT
clone size: many
J gene: TRBJ1-1
V gene: TRBV18
D gene: NA

CDR3 protein: CASSPPTGTEAFF
CDR3 DNA: TGTGCCAGCAGCCCTCCTACCGGAACCGAAGCTTTCTTT
clone size: many
J gene: TRBJ1-1
V gene: TRBV7-2
D gene: NA

CDR3 protein: CSATGTGEGGPYGYTF
CDR3 DNA: TGCAGTGCTACCGGGACAGGGGAAGGGGGCCCCTATGGCTACACCTTC
clone size: NA
J gene: TRBJ1-2
V gene: TRBV20-1
D gene: TRBD1

CDR3 protein: CSARASGTETQYF
CDR3 DNA: TGCAGTGCTAGGGCTAGCGGGACGGAGACCCAGTACTTC
clone size: NA
J gene: TRBJ2-5
V gene: TRBV20-1
D gene: TRBD2

CDR3 protein: CASSFSSRTPTGEQYF
CDR3 DNA: TGTGCCAGCAGTTTCTCCTCTAGGACCCCGACCGGCGAGCAGTACTTC
clone size: many
J gene: TRBJ2-7
V gene: TRBV27
D gene: NA

CDR3 protein: CASSIAFQRGSYEQYF
CDR3 DNA: TGTGCCAGTAGTATTGCTTTCCAGCGGGGCTCCTACGAGCAGTACTTC
clone size: few
J gene: TRBJ2-7
V gene: TRBV19
D gene: TRBD2

CDR3 protein: CASSFSTGLAKTQYF
CDR3 DNA: TGTGCCAGCAGTTTCTCCACGGGACTAGCAAAGACCCAGTACTTC
clone size: many
J gene: TRBJ2-5
V gene: TRBV12-3/TRBV12-4
D gene: TRBD2

CDR3 protein: CASSQGSGGSLRETQYF
CDR3 DNA: TGCGCCAGCAGCCAGGGGTCGGGGGGCTCATTGCGAGAGACCCAGTACTTC
clone size: NA
J gene: TRBJ2-5
V gene: TRBV4-1
D gene: NA

CDR3 protein: CASSPFRGVEAFF
CDR3 DNA: TGTGCCAGCAGCCCCTTCCGGGGGGTTGAAGCTTTCTTT
clone size: many
J gene: TRBJ1-1
V gene: TRBV3-1
D gene: NA

CDR3 protein: CASRGRAGWGYTF
CDR3 DNA: TGTGCCAGTAGAGGGCGGGCCGGCTGGGGCTACACCTTC
clone size: NA
J gene: TRBJ1-2
V gene: TRBV19
D gene: NA

CDR3 protein: CASRAGTFADTQYF
CDR3 DNA: TGTGCCAGCAGAGCGGGAACCTTCGCAGATACGCAGTATTTT
clone size: few
J gene: TRBJ2-3
V gene: TRBV25-1
D gene: TRBD2

CDR3 protein: CASTGGSNQPQHF
CDR3 DNA: TGTGCCAGCACAGGGGGGAGCAATCAGCCCCAGCATTTT
clone size: many
J gene: TRBJ1-5
V gene: TRBV2
D gene: TRBD1

CDR3 protein: CASSSVRLGFSTYEQYF
CDR3 DNA: TGCGCCAGCAGCTCGGTCCGATTAGGGTTTTCCACCTACGAGCAGTACTTC
clone size: NA
J gene: TRBJ2-7
V gene: TRBV5-1
D gene: NA

CDR3 protein: CASSLRLAAAETQYF
CDR3 DNA: TGTGCCAGCAGCTTGAGACTAGCGGCCGCCGAGACCCAGTACTTC
clone size: NA
J gene: TRBJ2-5
V gene: TRBV13
D gene: TRBD2

CDR3 protein: CASSLVRGTVAEAFF
CDR3 DNA: TGCGCCAGCAGCTTGGTAAGAGGGACGGTCGCTGAAGCTTTCTTT
clone size: NA
J gene: TRBJ1-1
V gene: TRBV5-1
D gene: NA

CDR3 protein: CASSESQGSGYTF
CDR3 DNA: TGCGCCAGCAGTGAGTCCCAGGGTAGTGGCTACACCTTC
clone size: few
J gene: TRBJ1-2
V gene: TRBV10-2
D gene: NA

CDR3 protein: CASSFSPGQGVTGELFF
CDR3 DNA: TGTGCCAGCAGTTTTTCGCCGGGACAGGGGGTCACCGGGGAGCTGTTTTTT
clone size: few
J gene: TRBJ2-2
V gene: TRBV12-3/TRBV12-4
D gene: TRBD1

CDR3 protein: CASSPLGTDNEQFF
CDR3 DNA: TGTGCCAGCTCACCACTCGGGACTGATAATGAGCAGTTCTTC
clone size: many
J gene: TRBJ2-1
V gene: TRBV18
D gene: NA

CDR3 protein: CASSREKLGLSYEQYF
CDR3 DNA: TGTGCCAGCAGCAGGGAAAAACTAGGCCTCTCCTACGAGCAGTACTTC
clone size: many
J gene: TRBJ2-7
V gene: TRBV7-9
D gene: NA